The 14 T cell receptor beta chains presented below share a single source sample, sequenced in a study of blood T cell repertoires in COVID-19. Assay: immunoSEQ multiplex PCR; the TCRdb copy retains only in-frame clones and omits some. The sample shows roughly 290,000 clones, around 87% of them seen only once. Sequenced material: peripheral blood. These receptor sequences come from a woman aged 50 to 60 who had recovered from COVID-19.

This chain connects TRBV5-1 to TRBJ2-3, with 13 positions matching TRBD2. Germline V CDR1 and CDR2: SGHRS, YFSETQ. The CDR3 is 16 amino acids. With 3 bases clipped from V and 1 base from J, the junction kept 2 bases outside the gene matches. The CDR3 loop reads CASSSGTSGGTDTQYF. CDR3 coding DNA: TGCGCCAGCAGCTCCGGGACTAGCGGGGGCACAGATACGCAGTATTTT.

The V call is TRBV27, the J call TRBJ2-4, with TRBD1 as a possible D gene (5 bases). Trimming took off 7 bases at V and 6 bases at J, with 13 bases between the two ends. The CDR3 is made up of 13 amino acids. Germline V gene sequence: CDR1 MNHEY, CDR2 SMNVEV (reference sequence). CDR3 in DNA: TGTGCCAGCACTCCAGGGTGGGGAAACATTCAGTACTTC. It is translated as CASTPGWGNIQYF.

This clone was seen only once. The chain is built from TRBV7-2 and TRBJ1-6; D might be TRBD1 (6 bases). V gave up 1 base and J gave up 10 bases, with 14 bases separating them. This CDR3 has 15 amino acids. Looked up from germline, CDR1 is SGHTA and CDR2 is FQGNSA. For the CDR3, the DNA is TGTGCCAGCAGCTTAGGGGGGCATTCCTCATCACCCCTCCACTTT. Translation gives CASSLGGHSSSPLHF.

A single count supports this clone. V and J are TRBV7-2 and TRBJ2-5; TRBD2 aligns across 7 bases. J lost 7 bases, V lost 5 bases, and 4 bases had no gene match. Germline CDR1 SGHTA, CDR2 FQGNSA. The CDR3 spans 12 residues. The CDR3 here is CASSPREVTQYF. CDR3 sequence (DNA): TGTGCCAGCAGCCCCCGGGAGGTGACCCAGTACTTC.

This chain joins TRBV5-6 and TRBJ1-2; TRBD1 matches 8 bases. This CDR3 region has 14 residues. Germline CDR1 and CDR2: SGHDT and YYEEEE. V shed 4 bases and J 7 bases; nucleotides not matched to a gene: 9. The CDR3 nucleotides are TGTGCCAGCAGCCAAAGAAGACAGGGGTCTGGCTACACCTTC. The encoded protein is CASSQRRQGSGYTF.

The gene calls are TRBV27 and TRBJ2-3, with TRBD1 matching 8 bases. With V trimmed by 0 bases and J by 0 bases, 2 bases remained unmatched. Germline V gives CDR1 MNHEY, CDR2 SMNVEV (reference sequence). The CDR3 loop spans 16 amino acids. In DNA, the CDR3 is TGTGCCAGCAGTTTATCGAGGGACAGGAGCACAGATACGCAGTATTTT. Encoded protein: CASSLSRDRSTDTQYF.

The genes are TRBV5-1 and TRBJ1-1, with D possibly being TRBD1 (6 bases). The germline V gene encodes CDR1 SGHRS and CDR2 YFSETQ. V was clipped by 3 bases and J by 5 bases, with 14 bases between them. The length of the CDR3 is 14 residues. The DNA of the CDR3 is TGCGCCAGCAGCTATGAACAGGGCCGAACTGAAGCTTTCTTT. It translates to CASSYEQGRTEAFF. The full variable domain, its missing parts supplied by reference TRBV5-1 and TRBJ1-1, is KAGVTQTPRYLIKTRGQQVTLSCSPISGHRSVSWYQQTPGQGLQFLFEYFSETQRNKGNFPGRFSGRQFSNSRSEMNVSTLELGDSALYLCASSYEQGRTEAFFGQGTRLTVV.

This chain connects TRBV6-2 or TRBV6-3 to TRBJ2-1, with 9 bases that match TRBD2. Germline loops: CDR1 MNHEY, CDR2 SVGEGT. The CDR3 contains 13 residues. The trim removed 6 bases at V and 7 bases at J, leaving 4 bases unmatched. Written as DNA, the CDR3 is TGTGCCAGCAGCAGACTAGCGGAGAATGAGCAGTTCTTC. Encoded protein: CASSRLAENEQFF.

J is TRBJ2-7 and V is TRBV2; possible D gene TRBD2, 6 bases. Germline assignment: CDR1 SNHLY and CDR2 FYNNEI. Trimming cost V 5 bases and J 6 bases, with 14 bases left between them. This CDR3 has 13 amino acids. CDR3 residues: CASSIGAGFEQYF. The CDR3 nucleotides read TGTGCCAGCAGTATCGGAGCGGGTTTCGAGCAGTACTTC.

The gene calls are TRBV13 and TRBJ2-7, with D maybe TRBD2 (5 bases). The germline V and J ends were trimmed by 3 bases and 3 bases, with 9 bases remaining between them. Germline V gene lookup returns CDR1 PRHDT and CDR2 FYEKMQ (reference sequence). The CDR3 has 13 amino acids. CDR3 sequence reads: CASSLASSYEQYF. The CDR3 coding sequence is TGTGCCAGCAGCTTGGCTAGCAGCTACGAGCAGTACTTC.

J is TRBJ2-7 and V is TRBV28, with 9 bases matching TRBD2. V trimming: 3 bases; J trimming: 3 bases; junction bases outside the gene matches: 3. Germline lookup yields CDR1 MDHEN and CDR2 SYDVKM. The CDR3 spans 14 residues. The CDR3, as DNA: TGTGCCAGCAGTTTTAGCGGGGGAGTCTACGAGCAGTACTTC. It specifies CASSFSGGVYEQYF.

In this sample, this clone turned up once. Other DNA sequences in the same sample also yield this CDR3. The chain joins TRBV7-2 to TRBJ2-5, with 14 bases matching TRBD2. Trimming cost V 4 bases and J 5 bases; bases outside gene matches: 3. The CDR3 is made up of 15 amino acids. Germline CDR1 SGHTA, CDR2 FQGNSA. CDR3: CASSSGLAGEETQYF. CDR3 bases: TGTGCCAGCAGCTCGGGACTAGCGGGGGAGGAGACCCAGTACTTC. The full variable domain, with the rest looked up from reference TRBV7-2 and TRBJ2-5, is GAGVSQSPSNKVTEKGKDVELRCDPISGHTALYWYRQSLGQGLEFLIYFQGNSAPDKSGLPSDRFSAERTGGSVSTLTIQRTQQEDSAVYLCASSSGLAGEETQYFGPGTRLLVL.

In its sample, this clone was seen once. The rearrangement uses TRBV5-4 and TRBJ2-2; possible D gene TRBD2, 6 bases. Germline V gene data show CDR1 as SGHNT and CDR2 as YYREEE (reference sequence). V dropped 4 bases and J dropped 5 bases, with 12 bases sitting between them. The CDR3 extends over 14 amino acids. The CDR3 region has the DNA TGTGCCAGCAGCCTGGCACGGGGGACCGGGGAGCTGTTTTTT. Residues: CASSLARGTGELFF.

CDR3 protein: CASSLAYGTDTQYF. The CDR3 DNA reads TGTGCCAGCAGCTTGGCCTACGGCACAGATACGCAGTATTTT. The chain joins TRBV5-6 to TRBJ2-3; D not certain. CDR1 and CDR2 from the germline V gene are SGHDT and YYEEEE. The ends were cut back, 0 bases at V and 1 base at J, with 6 bases in the middle. This CDR3 has 14 residues.